The clone carrying this T cell receptor beta chain is judged large (0.1 to 1%). The target antigen is unknown. This entry is derived from a study of vaccination and CD4 T cells after COVID-19. Study context: Post-vaccine sample collection happened at a median of 72 days after dose two, ranging 14 to 241. Whole-study findings and limits: Only post-vaccination samples contained a median approximately 85% of the reactive clones in convalescent patients. When vaccine-specific clones from convalescent patients were examined, 304 of 307 were spike mono-reactive.

Sequencing of the DNA from cultured CD4+ T cells was carried out with the Oncomine TCR Beta short-read assay. TCRdb passed the PCR reads through MiXCR, listing each CDR3 protein once. Seen here are over 7,000 distinct CDR3 sequences, about 50% observed once, and the top ten hold over 30%. Per the germline V gene, CDR1 is DFQATT and CDR2 is SNEGSKA (reference sequence). J gave up 4 bases and V 0 bases, and 5 bases lay outside the gene matches. The CDR3 spans 14 residues. Treatment specified: roughly nine-day PBMC culture with coronavirus spike peptide pools or control peptides (ViraFEST assay). Unexposed donor CD4+ T cells predated the COVID-19 pandemic, collected 2011-2018.

This receptor was taken from a human donor in good health. The chain combines TRBV20-1 with TRBJ1-2, with 7 bases matching TRBD1. Sequenced input: CD4+ T cells from blood, cultured in vitro. Here the CDR3 DNA reads TGCAGTGCTAGAGACCCGACAGGGCCCTATGGCTACACCTTC. It specifies CSARDPTGPYGYTF.